One sample yielded the 22 T cell receptor beta chains listed below, sequenced in a study of cytomegalovirus exposure and HLA in healthy donors. Here immunoSEQ multiplex PCR was the method, and the copy in TCRdb shows in-frame clones only, minus some. The profile shows 45,000 to 65,000 clones, 89% of them singletons. The specimen was PBMCs. The receptors come from a woman aged 18-35 years in good health and CMV-seronegative.

This sequence joins TRBV7-9 and TRBJ2-1; 10 nucleotides line up with TRBD1. This CDR3 has 16 residues. Germline V gene sequence: CDR1 SEHNR, CDR2 FQNEAQ (reference sequence). V lost 1 base, J lost 4 bases, and 4 bases stayed unmatched. The CDR3 loop is CASSLVGTGAYNEQFF. The CDR3, as DNA: TGTGCCAGCAGCTTAGTCGGGACAGGGGCTTACAATGAGCAGTTCTTC.

The V call is TRBV5-1, the J call TRBJ2-1, with 10 nucleotides matching TRBD1. This CDR3 is built from 13 residues. CDR1 is SGHRS and CDR2 is YFSETQ in the germline V gene. The V and J ends lost 7 bases and 8 bases, in that order; junction bases with no gene match: 6. CDR3 protein: CASEPDRGDEQFF. CDR3 coding DNA: TGCGCCAGCGAACCGGACAGGGGGGATGAGCAGTTCTTC.

This chain joins TRBV18 and TRBJ1-4; D unclear. V was trimmed by 0 bases and J by 8 bases, leaving 13 bases between them. Germline V lookup: CDR1 KGHSH, CDR2 LQKENI. This CDR3 is built from 15 residues. The DNA of the CDR3 is TGTGCCAGCTCACCACCTGGAGGGAAAGGCGAAAAACTGTTTTTT. This gives the protein CASSPPGGKGEKLFF.

The V call is TRBV7-9, the J call TRBJ2-3; the D gene is possibly TRBD2 (6 bases). Germline V gene lookup returns CDR1 SEHNR and CDR2 FQNEAQ (reference sequence). This CDR3 is 15 amino acids long. The V gene lost 0 bases and the J gene lost 5 bases, with 12 bases spanning the gap. The CDR3 sequence: CASSLANRELDTQYF. The CDR3, as DNA: TGTGCCAGCAGCTTAGCGAACCGGGAGTTAGATACGCAGTATTTT.

In its sample, this clone was seen once. The chain joins TRBV20-1 to TRBJ1-4; D gene unclear. V shed 2 bases and J shed 4 bases, with 2 bases lying between them. The CDR3 loop spans 11 amino acids. Germline CDR1 and CDR2: DFQATT and SNEGSKA (reference sequence). CDR3 residues: CSARYNEKLFF. The CDR3 coding sequence is TGCAGTGCTAGATATAATGAAAAACTGTTTTTT.

CDR3 bases: TGTGCCAGTAGTATGCTCGAGAGCTCTGGAAACACCATATATTTT. Amino acids: CASSMLESSGNTIYF. The V and J genes are TRBV19 and TRBJ1-3; D is unresolved. Looked up from germline, CDR1 is LNHDA and CDR2 is SQIVND (reference sequence). The CDR3 loop spans 15 amino acids. V dropped 3 bases and J dropped 0 bases, with 9 bases sitting between them.

The chain employs TRBV7-8 and TRBJ2-5, with 9 positions matching TRBD2. Germline loops: CDR1 SGHVS, CDR2 FQNEAQ. The CDR3 contains 13 residues. The V segment lost 5 bases and the J segment 9 bases; nucleotides outside the gene matches: 7. The CDR3, as DNA: TGTGCCAGCAGCCTAACGGTAGCGGGGGCCCAGTACTTC. Residues: CASSLTVAGAQYF.

This sequence joins TRBV10-3 and TRBJ1-2; D possibly corresponds to TRBD1 (5 bases). CDR3 size: 13 residues. In germline, CDR1 is ENHRY, CDR2 SYGVKD. V dropped 2 bases and J dropped 4 bases, with 8 bases sitting between them. The CDR3 nucleotides read TGTGCCATCAGTGAGGGGGCAGTCTATGGCTACACCTTC. It encodes CAISEGAVYGYTF.

This chain links TRBV19 with TRBJ1-1; D unresolved. Trimming cost V 3 bases and J 3 bases, with 8 bases left between them. The CDR3 runs 13 residues. Germline lookup yields CDR1 LNHDA and CDR2 SQIVND (reference sequence). CDR3 DNA: TGTGCCAGTAGTATCATCGGGGACACTGAAGCTTTCTTT. Translation gives CASSIIGDTEAFF.

The chain combines TRBV7-6 with TRBJ1-1; D uncertain. The V gene's germline CDR1 is SGHVS and CDR2 FNYEAQ. The V end was cut by 2 bases, the J end by 0 bases, with 7 bases between. The CDR3 totals 14 residues. The CDR3 DNA follows: TGTGCCAGCAGCTTACAGATCCTGAACACTGAAGCTTTCTTT. Amino acid sequence: CASSLQILNTEAFF.

The chain employs TRBV9 and TRBJ2-2; 12 bases agree with TRBD2. In germline, CDR1 is SGDLS, CDR2 YYNGEE. Unmatched junction bases numbered 9, after V lost 4 bases and J lost 5 bases. The CDR3 loop spans 17 amino acids. The CDR3 reads CASSISSGGANTGELFF. Written as DNA, the CDR3 is TGTGCCAGCAGCATATCTAGCGGGGGGGCTAATACCGGGGAGCTGTTTTTT.

The chain employs TRBV5-4 and TRBJ2-3; TRBD2 matches 7 bases. CDR1 and CDR2 (germline): SGHNT, YYREEE (reference sequence). V lost 4 bases, J lost 8 bases, and 7 bases stayed unmatched. This CDR3 contains 13 residues. This CDR3 reads CASSHIAGSTQYF. CDR3 coding DNA: TGTGCCAGCAGCCATATAGCGGGCTCTACGCAGTATTTT.

The chain recombines TRBV18 with TRBJ2-6; 7 positions agree with TRBD1. The germline V gene has CDR1 KGHSH and CDR2 LQKENI. Trimming cost V 2 bases and J 0 bases; bases outside gene matches: 7. The CDR3 length is 18 residues. Here the CDR3 reads CASSPIGRGNSGANVLTF. CDR3 in DNA: TGTGCCAGCTCACCAATAGGCAGGGGGAACTCTGGGGCCAACGTCCTGACTTTC.

The V call is TRBV2, the J call TRBJ2-7; D may be TRBD1 (5 bases). Trimming removed 2 bases from V and 7 bases from J, with 15 bases in between. The CDR3 sequence is 14 residues long. From germline, CDR1 is SNHLY and CDR2 FYNNEI. The CDR3 region is CASSEQGLSREQYF. The DNA for the CDR3 is TGTGCCAGCAGTGAACAGGGATTATCCCGGGAGCAGTACTTC.

This clone was observed a handful of times. The chain joins TRBV6-6 to TRBJ1-6, with D tentatively TRBD1 (6 bases). Per germline, CDR1 MNHNY and CDR2 SVGAGI (reference sequence). The V end was cut by 7 bases, the J end by 16 bases, with 23 bases between. The CDR3 runs 14 residues. The CDR3 spells CASITSDSGTSLHF. DNA of the CDR3: TGTGCCAGCATCACCTCTGACTCCGGGACATCGCTCCACTTT.

V is TRBV2 and J is TRBJ2-7; TRBD2 matches at 8 bases. Germline V gene lookup returns CDR1 SNHLY and CDR2 FYNNEI. Trimming at V came to 6 bases and at J to 0 bases, leaving 7 bases not matched to a gene. The CDR3 totals 15 residues. CDR3 protein: CASSPGGVGSYEQYF. Here the CDR3 DNA reads TGTGCCAGCAGCCCCGGGGGGGTGGGCTCCTACGAGCAGTACTTC. Complete variable domain (other parts from reference TRBV2 and TRBJ2-7): EPEVTQTPSHQVTQMGQEVILRCVPISNHLYFYWYRQILGQKVEFLVSFYNNEISEKSEIFDDQFSVERPDGSNFTLKIRSTKLEDSAMYFCASSPGGVGSYEQYFGPGTRLTVT.

This chain uses TRBV9 with TRBJ1-1, with 8 bases lining up with TRBD1. Germline V CDR1 and CDR2: SGDLS, YYNGEE. This CDR3 comprises 15 residues. V lost 0 bases and J lost 7; bases outside the gene matches: 8. The CDR3 coding sequence is TGTGCCAGCAGCGTAGCCGGGCAGGGGGCAAATGAAGCTTTCTTT. It encodes CASSVAGQGANEAFF.

The rearrangement links TRBV7-9 to TRBJ1-1; 7 nucleotides align to TRBD1. This CDR3 region has 15 residues. The junction had 9 bases not matched to a gene; V was cut back by 5 bases and J by 3 bases. Germline V CDR1 and CDR2: SEHNR, FQNEAQ (reference sequence). The CDR3 DNA is TGTGCCAGCAGCATTAGATGGCAGGGGGACACTGAAGCTTTCTTT. Amino acids: CASSIRWQGDTEAFF.

The chain is built from TRBV28 and TRBJ2-3, with D possibly matching TRBD2 (5 bases). The CDR3 covers 13 residues. Per the germline V gene, CDR1 is MDHEN and CDR2 is SYDVKM. V gave up 7 bases and J gave up 0 bases, with 8 bases separating them. Here the CDR3 reads CASKRPSTDTQYF. The CDR3 DNA sequence: TGTGCCAGCAAGCGGCCTAGCACAGATACGCAGTATTTT. Filled out from reference TRBV28 and TRBJ2-3, the complete variable domain reads DVKVTQSSRYLVKRTGEKVFLECVQDMDHENMFWYRQDPGLGLRLIYFSYDVKMKEKGDIPEGYSVSREKKERFSLILESASTNQTSMYLCASKRPSTDTQYFGPGTRLTVL.

DNA for the CDR3: TGCGCCAGCAGTACGGGACTAGCGGGAGGAAATGAGCAGTTCTTC. Amino acids: CASSTGLAGGNEQFF. This chain connects TRBV5-1 to TRBJ2-1; 15 bases are a match to TRBD2. The CDR3 covers 15 residues. CDR1 and CDR2 from the germline V gene are SGHRS and YFSETQ. With V trimmed by 5 bases and J by 7 bases, 4 bases remained unmatched.

This clone was counted once. CDR3 coding DNA: TGTGCCAGCAGCTTAGGGACAGGCGGGAACACTGAAGCTTTCTTT. Residues: CASSLGTGGNTEAFF. This chain links TRBV13 with TRBJ1-1; possible D gene TRBD1, 6 bases. CDR3 length: 15 residues. The germline V gene encodes CDR1 PRHDT and CDR2 FYEKMQ (reference sequence). Trimming pared 0 bases from V and 1 base from J, leaving 9 bases between.

This clone was picked up a small number of times. The V and J genes are TRBV9 and TRBJ1-4, with TRBD1 as a possible D gene (5 bases). The CDR3 is 13 residues long. Per the germline V gene, CDR1 is SGDLS and CDR2 is YYNGEE. Trimming pared 3 bases from V and 8 bases from J, leaving 11 bases between. For the CDR3, the DNA is TGTGCCAGCAGCGGGAGCGGGGCGGAAAAACTGTTTTTT. Encoded protein: CASSGSGAEKLFF.